A single T cell receptor beta chain is shown here with its context. The data originate from a study of blood T cell repertoires in COVID-19. Study-level background: Some COVID-19 samples were acute and others convalescent; all came from the United States, Italy and Spain. T cells, B-cell-depleted T cells, or PBMCs supplied cDNA or gDNA.

Per the original data handling: Researchers report that nucleated cell counts were estimated from reference gene primer amplification. Assay used: immunoSEQ multiplex PCR; TCRdb lists only in-frame clones, some missing. The V and J calls and clone size were taken over from that table, and D and trimming were inferred from the DNA. The table lists around 62,000 clones, around 89% of them singletons. V lost 5 bases and J lost 4; bases outside the gene matches: 10. The V gene's germline CDR1 is SGHAT and CDR2 FQNNGV. The CDR3 is made up of 15 amino acids. The chain employs TRBV11-2 and TRBJ2-5; TRBD2 matches 7 bases. The material sequenced was peripheral blood. This clonotype was sampled from a human donor in a cohort sampled during active COVID-19. The CDR3 is CASSSGTYRGETQYF. The CDR3, as DNA: TGTGCCAGCAGCAGCGGGACTTACAGAGGAGAGACCCAGTACTTC.